Presented here are 13 T cell receptor beta chains from one specimen sequenced in a study of blood T cell repertoires in COVID-19. The protocol was immunoSEQ multiplex PCR, while the TCRdb copy is restricted to in-frame clones and leaves out a portion. The sample records 56,000 or so clones, more than 85% being singletons. Sequenced input: peripheral blood. The receptors originated from a man aged 45-65 years with active COVID-19.

The chain is built from TRBV23-1 and TRBJ1-1, with D possibly being TRBD1 (5 bases). TRBV23-1 counts as an open reading frame of uncertain function. Trimming removed 4 bases at V and 5 bases at J, with 14 bases between. This CDR3 comprises 14 residues. DNA for the CDR3: TGCGCCAGCAGTCCCTCACCGGGGGGGACTGAAGCTTTCTTT. Translated: CASSPSPGGTEAFF.

The CDR3 region is CASSVLGQYWDEQFF. The CDR3 nucleotides read TGTGCCAGCAGCGTATTAGGACAGTACTGGGATGAGCAGTTCTTC. The chain uses TRBV9 and TRBJ2-1; TRBD1 might be the D (6 bases). Germline CDR1 reads SGDLS; CDR2 reads YYNGEE. There are 15 residues in the CDR3. Trimming stripped 1 base from V and 8 bases from J, with 16 bases between.

The chain joins TRBV19 to TRBJ2-1; 10 bases are shared with TRBD1. The CDR3 is made up of 15 amino acids. V gave up 6 bases and J gave up 4 bases; unmatched junction bases: 6. The V gene's germline CDR1 is LNHDA and CDR2 SQIVND (reference sequence). CDR3 sequence reads: CASRSPGQGYNEQFF. CDR3 in DNA: TGTGCCAGTAGATCACCGGGACAGGGGTACAATGAGCAGTTCTTC.

This rearrangement joins TRBV7-2 to TRBJ2-1, with unresolved D. Germline V lookup: CDR1 SGHTA, CDR2 FQGNSA. CDR3 length: 15 amino acids. V was pared by 4 bases and J by 1 base, with 11 bases between. Written as DNA, the CDR3 is TGTGCCAGCAGCTCCCAGGTGGGTTCCTACAATGAGCAGTTCTTC. Translating it yields CASSSQVGSYNEQFF.

This chain connects TRBV20-1 to TRBJ2-1, with a tentative D call TRBD2 (6 bases). Germline assignment: CDR1 DFQATT and CDR2 SNEGSKA (reference sequence). The germline V and J ends were trimmed by 1 base and 9 bases, with 7 bases remaining between them. This CDR3 has 11 amino acids. In DNA, the CDR3 is TGCAGTGCTAGAGTGGGGGGTGAGCAGTTCTTC. It is translated as CSARVGGEQFF.

The chain recombines TRBV6-1 with TRBJ2-3; maybe TRBD1 (5 bases). V shed 1 base and J shed 3 bases, with 11 bases lying between them. CDR3 size: 15 residues. Germline V gene lookup returns CDR1 MNHNS and CDR2 SASEGT. Here the CDR3 reads CASSEGVGATDTQYF. The CDR3 DNA is TGTGCCAGCAGTGAAGGGGTTGGGGCAACAGATACGCAGTATTTT.

This chain uses TRBV10-2 with TRBJ2-2; 9 bases agree with TRBD1. V lost 10 bases to trimming and J lost 4 bases; unmatched junction nucleotides: 31. The germline CDR1 and CDR2 sequences are WSHSY and SAAADI. The CDR3 spans 22 residues. CDR3 loop: CATRGSNPQRGQGLFFTGELFF. CDR3 in DNA: TGCGCCACCAGAGGTTCTAATCCGCAGAGGGGACAGGGACTTTTTTTCACCGGGGAGCTGTTTTTT.

The V and J genes are TRBV28 and TRBJ2-5; 10 bases fit TRBD1. CDR1 and CDR2 from the germline V gene are MDHEN and SYDVKM. With 6 bases clipped from V and 1 base from J, the junction kept 8 bases outside the gene matches. This CDR3 spans 16 amino acids. The CDR3 is CASSSRDRGAQETQYF. The CDR3 region has the DNA TGTGCCAGCAGCTCTCGGGACAGGGGTGCCCAAGAGACCCAGTACTTC.

The V call is TRBV7-9, the J call TRBJ1-2; D may be TRBD1 (5 bases). V lost 5 bases and J 1 base, leaving 14 bases between the germline ends. The CDR3 totals 15 residues. Germline-derived CDR1 and CDR2 are SEHNR and FQNEAQ (reference sequence). CDR3 protein: CASSLTGGVNYGYTF. In DNA, the CDR3 is TGTGCCAGCAGCCTTACGGGAGGGGTTAACTATGGCTACACCTTC.

The V and J genes are TRBV6-2 or TRBV6-3 and TRBJ2-1; 8 positions agree with TRBD1. Germline V gene sequence: CDR1 MNHEY, CDR2 SVGEGT. This CDR3 has 16 residues. The V segment lost 0 bases and the J segment 8 bases; nucleotides outside the gene matches: 9. In DNA form, the CDR3 reads TGTGCCAGCAGTTACTCGCGACAGGGGTCGATGTATGAGCAGTTCTTC. Protein: CASSYSRQGSMYEQFF.

DNA of the CDR3: TGTGCCAGCAGCTTGGATGGAGGGGGCAGGCTGAACACTGAAGCTTTCTTT. It specifies CASSLDGGGRLNTEAFF. This chain connects TRBV7-9 to TRBJ1-1; 7 positions agree with TRBD1. V trimming: 3 bases; J trimming: 0 bases; junction bases outside the gene matches: 10. Germline loops: CDR1 SEHNR, CDR2 FQNEAQ (reference sequence). The CDR3 consists of 17 residues.

As regards this clone: At one boundary the junction diverges from the germline segment, which might be a read error. This chain links TRBV27 with TRBJ1-3; D uncertain. The CDR3 contains 11 residues. The germline V gene encodes CDR1 MNHEY and CDR2 SMNVEV (reference sequence). This CDR3 is CASSLIPWCRF. The CDR3 DNA reads as TGTGCCAGCAGTTTAATTCCCTGGTGCAGATTT.

The chain combines TRBV10-3 with TRBJ2-3; 9 nucleotides agree with TRBD2. The trim removed 2 bases at V and 0 bases at J, leaving 3 bases unmatched. The CDR3 runs 16 residues. The V gene's germline CDR1 is ENHRY and CDR2 SYGVKD. Here the CDR3 DNA reads TGTGCCATCAGTGAGCGCGGGGGGGTAAGCACAGATACGCAGTATTTT. Translated, it gives CAISERGGVSTDTQYF.